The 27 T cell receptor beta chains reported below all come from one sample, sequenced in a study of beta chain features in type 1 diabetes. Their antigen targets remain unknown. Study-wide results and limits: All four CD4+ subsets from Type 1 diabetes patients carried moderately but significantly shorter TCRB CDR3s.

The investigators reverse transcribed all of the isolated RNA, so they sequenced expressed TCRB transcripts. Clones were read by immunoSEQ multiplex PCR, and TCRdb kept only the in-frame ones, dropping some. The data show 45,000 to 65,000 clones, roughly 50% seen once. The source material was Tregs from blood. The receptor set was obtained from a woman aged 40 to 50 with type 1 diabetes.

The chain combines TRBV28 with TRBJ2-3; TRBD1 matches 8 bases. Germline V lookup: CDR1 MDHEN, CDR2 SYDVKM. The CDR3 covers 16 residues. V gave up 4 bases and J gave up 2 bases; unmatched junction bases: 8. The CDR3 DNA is TGTGCCAGCAGTTCGCCCGGGACAGGCCCCACAGATACGCAGTATTTT. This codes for CASSSPGTGPTDTQYF. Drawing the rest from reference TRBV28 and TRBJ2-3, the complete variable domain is DVKVTQSSRYLVKRTGEKVFLECVQDMDHENMFWYRQDPGLGLRLIYFSYDVKMKEKGDIPEGYSVSREKKERFSLILESASTNQTSMYLCASSSPGTGPTDTQYFGPGTRLTVL.

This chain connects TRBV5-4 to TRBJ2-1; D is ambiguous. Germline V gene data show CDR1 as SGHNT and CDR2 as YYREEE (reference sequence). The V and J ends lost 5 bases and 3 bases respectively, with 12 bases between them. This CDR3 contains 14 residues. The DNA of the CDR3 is TGTGCCAGCAGTTCCCGGCAGGACTACAATGAGCAGTTCTTC. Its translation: CASSSRQDYNEQFF.

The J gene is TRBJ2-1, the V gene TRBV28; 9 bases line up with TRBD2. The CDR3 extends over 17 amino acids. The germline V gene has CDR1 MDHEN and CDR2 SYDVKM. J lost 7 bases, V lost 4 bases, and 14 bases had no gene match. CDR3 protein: CASSSSKSGGILNEQFF. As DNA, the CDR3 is TGTGCCAGCAGTTCCTCAAAGAGCGGGGGGATACTTAATGAGCAGTTCTTC.

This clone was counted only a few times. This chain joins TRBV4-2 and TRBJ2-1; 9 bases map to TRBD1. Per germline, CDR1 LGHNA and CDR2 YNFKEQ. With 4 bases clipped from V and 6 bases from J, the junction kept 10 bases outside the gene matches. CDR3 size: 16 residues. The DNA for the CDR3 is TGTGCCAGCAGCCGGACAACCGGGACAGGGTCCAATGAGCAGTTCTTC. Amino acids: CASSRTTGTGSNEQFF.

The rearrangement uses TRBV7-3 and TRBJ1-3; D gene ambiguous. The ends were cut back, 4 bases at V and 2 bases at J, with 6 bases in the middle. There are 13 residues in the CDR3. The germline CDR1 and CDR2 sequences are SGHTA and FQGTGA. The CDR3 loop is CASSSFPGNTIYF. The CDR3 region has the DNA TGTGCCAGCAGCTCCTTCCCTGGAAACACCATATATTTT.

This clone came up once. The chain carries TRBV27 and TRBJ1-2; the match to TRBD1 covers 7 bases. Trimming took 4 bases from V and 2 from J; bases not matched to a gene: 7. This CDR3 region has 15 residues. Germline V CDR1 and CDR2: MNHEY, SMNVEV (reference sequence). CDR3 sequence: CASSSRQGSNYGYTF. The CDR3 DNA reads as TGTGCCAGCAGTTCGAGACAGGGATCCAACTATGGCTACACCTTC.

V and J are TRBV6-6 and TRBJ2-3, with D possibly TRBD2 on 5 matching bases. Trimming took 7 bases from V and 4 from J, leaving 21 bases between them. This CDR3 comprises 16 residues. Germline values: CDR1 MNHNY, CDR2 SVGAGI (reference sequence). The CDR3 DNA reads TGTGCCAGCACTTCACCGGGGAGCGGAGTTCCAGATACGCAGTATTTT. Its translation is CASTSPGSGVPDTQYF.

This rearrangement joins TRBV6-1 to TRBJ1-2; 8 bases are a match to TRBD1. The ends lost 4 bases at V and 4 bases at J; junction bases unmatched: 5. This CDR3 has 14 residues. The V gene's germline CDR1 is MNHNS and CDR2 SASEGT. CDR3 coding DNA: TGTGCCAGCAGTGCCCGGACAGGGATCTATGGCTACACCTTC. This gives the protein CASSARTGIYGYTF.

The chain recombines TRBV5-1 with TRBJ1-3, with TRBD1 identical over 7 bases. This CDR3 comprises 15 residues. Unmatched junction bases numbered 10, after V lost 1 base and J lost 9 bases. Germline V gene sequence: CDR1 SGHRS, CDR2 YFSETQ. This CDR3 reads CASSLSTGPGVTIYF. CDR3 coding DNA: TGCGCCAGCAGCTTGTCGACAGGGCCCGGAGTCACCATATATTTT. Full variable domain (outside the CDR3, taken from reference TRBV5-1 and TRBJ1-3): KAGVTQTPRYLIKTRGQQVTLSCSPISGHRSVSWYQQTPGQGLQFLFEYFSETQRNKGNFPGRFSGRQFSNSRSEMNVSTLELGDSALYLCASSLSTGPGVTIYFGEGSWLTVV.

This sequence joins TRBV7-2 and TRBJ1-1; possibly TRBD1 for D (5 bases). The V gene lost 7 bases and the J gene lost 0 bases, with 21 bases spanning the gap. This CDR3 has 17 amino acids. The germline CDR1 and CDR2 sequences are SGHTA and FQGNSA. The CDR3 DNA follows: TGTGCCAGCACCCCGGACGCCCGAAGGGGCCTGAACACTGAAGCTTTCTTT. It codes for CASTPDARRGLNTEAFF. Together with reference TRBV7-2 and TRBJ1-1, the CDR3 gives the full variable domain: GAGVSQSPSNKVTEKGKDVELRCDPISGHTALYWYRQSLGQGLEFLIYFQGNSAPDKSGLPSDRFSAERTGGSVSTLTIQRTQQEDSAVYLCASTPDARRGLNTEAFFGQGTRLTVV.

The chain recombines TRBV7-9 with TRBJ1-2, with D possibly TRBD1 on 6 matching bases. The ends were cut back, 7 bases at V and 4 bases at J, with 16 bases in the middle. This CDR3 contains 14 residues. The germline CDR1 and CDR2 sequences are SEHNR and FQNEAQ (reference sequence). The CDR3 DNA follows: TGTGCCAGCATCCCCTCCGGGACACTCTATGGCTACACCTTC. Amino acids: CASIPSGTLYGYTF.

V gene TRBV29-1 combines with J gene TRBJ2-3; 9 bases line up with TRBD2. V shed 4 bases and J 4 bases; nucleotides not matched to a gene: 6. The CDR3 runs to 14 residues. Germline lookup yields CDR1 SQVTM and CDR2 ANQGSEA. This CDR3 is CSVVAGVTADTQYF. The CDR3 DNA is TGCAGCGTTGTAGCGGGAGTAACGGCAGATACGCAGTATTTT.

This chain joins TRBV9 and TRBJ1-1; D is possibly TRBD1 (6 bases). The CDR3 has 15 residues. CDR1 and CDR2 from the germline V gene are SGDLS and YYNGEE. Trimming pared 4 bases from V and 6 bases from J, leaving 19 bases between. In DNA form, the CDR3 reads TGTGCCAGCAGCCCCCAACAGGGACCTCATCCTGAAGCTTTCTTT. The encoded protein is CASSPQQGPHPEAFF.

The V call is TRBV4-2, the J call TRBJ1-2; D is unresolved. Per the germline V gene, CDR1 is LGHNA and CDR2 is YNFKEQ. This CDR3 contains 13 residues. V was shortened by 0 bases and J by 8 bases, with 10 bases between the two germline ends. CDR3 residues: CASSQDVVAGYTF. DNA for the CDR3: TGTGCCAGCAGCCAAGATGTCGTAGCAGGCTACACCTTC.

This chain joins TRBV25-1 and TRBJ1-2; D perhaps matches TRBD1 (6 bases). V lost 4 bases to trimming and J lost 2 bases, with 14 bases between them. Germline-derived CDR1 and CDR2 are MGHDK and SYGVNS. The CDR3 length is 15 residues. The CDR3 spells CASSASGALNYGYTF. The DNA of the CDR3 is TGTGCCAGCAGTGCATCAGGGGCCCTGAACTATGGCTACACCTTC.

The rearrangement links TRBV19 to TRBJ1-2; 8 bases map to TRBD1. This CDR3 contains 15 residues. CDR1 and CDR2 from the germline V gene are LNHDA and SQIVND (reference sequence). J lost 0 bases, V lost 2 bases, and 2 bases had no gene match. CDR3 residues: CASSITGQANYGYTF. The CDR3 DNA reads TGTGCCAGTAGTATAACGGGACAGGCTAACTATGGCTACACCTTC.

The CDR3 spells CASSEGLTGRFREKLFF. CDR3 sequence (DNA): TGTGCCAGCAGCGAGGGGCTGACAGGGAGGTTTAGAGAAAAACTGTTTTTT. This chain uses TRBV9 with TRBJ1-4; 7 bases map to TRBD1. After removal of 3 bases from V and 8 bases from J, the junction contained 16 bases not matched to a gene. The germline gives CDR1 SGDLS, CDR2 YYNGEE. The CDR3 totals 17 residues. Full variable domain (outside the CDR3, taken from reference TRBV9 and TRBJ1-4): DSGVTQTPKHLITATGQRVTLRCSPRSGDLSVYWYQQSLDQGLQFLIQYYNGEERAKGNILERFSAQQFPDLHSELNLSSLELGDSALYFCASSEGLTGRFREKLFFGSGTQLSVL.

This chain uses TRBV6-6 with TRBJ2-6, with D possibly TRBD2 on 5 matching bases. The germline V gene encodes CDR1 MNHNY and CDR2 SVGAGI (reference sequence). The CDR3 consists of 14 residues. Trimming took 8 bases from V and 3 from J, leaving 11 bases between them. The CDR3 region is CASAREGGANVLTF. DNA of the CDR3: TGTGCCAGCGCCCGGGAAGGTGGGGCCAACGTCCTGACTTTC.

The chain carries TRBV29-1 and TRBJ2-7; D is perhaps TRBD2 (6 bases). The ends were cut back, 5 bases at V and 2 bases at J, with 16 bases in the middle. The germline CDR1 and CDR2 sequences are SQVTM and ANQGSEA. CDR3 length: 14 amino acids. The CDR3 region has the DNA TGCAGCGTTTCCGGGACTCCGGCCCCCTACGAGCAGTACTTC. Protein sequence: CSVSGTPAPYEQYF.

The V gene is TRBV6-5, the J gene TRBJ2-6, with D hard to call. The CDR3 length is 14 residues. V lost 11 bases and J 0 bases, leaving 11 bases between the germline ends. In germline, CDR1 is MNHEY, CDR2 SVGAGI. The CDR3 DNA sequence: TGTGCCTCCCGAGAACTCTCTGGGGCCAACGTCCTGACTTTC. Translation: CASRELSGANVLTF.

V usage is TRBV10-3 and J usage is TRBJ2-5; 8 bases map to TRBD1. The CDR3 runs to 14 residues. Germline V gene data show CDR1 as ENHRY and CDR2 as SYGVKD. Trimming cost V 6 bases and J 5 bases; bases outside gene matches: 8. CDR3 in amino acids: CAIRTGQGGETQYF. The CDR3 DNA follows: TGTGCCATCAGAACCGGACAGGGCGGGGAGACCCAGTACTTC.

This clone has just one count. For the CDR3, the DNA is TGTGCCAGCAGACCCTCCGGCGGGGTCTCCTACGAGCAGTACTTC. Its protein product is CASRPSGGVSYEQYF. The V call is TRBV2, the J call TRBJ2-7; D is possibly TRBD2 (6 bases). Deletions cut 6 bases from V and 0 bases from J, with 15 bases between. Germline V gene data show CDR1 as SNHLY and CDR2 as FYNNEI. The CDR3 is made up of 15 amino acids.

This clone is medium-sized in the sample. The CDR3 DNA follows: TGTGCCAGCCGGGAGACCAACACCCAGCCCCAGCATTTT. Translating it yields CASRETNTQPQHF. The chain carries TRBV28 and TRBJ1-5; D uncertain. CDR1 and CDR2 from the germline V gene are MDHEN and SYDVKM. The CDR3 sequence is 13 residues long. Trimming removed 8 bases from V and 7 bases from J, with 15 bases in between.

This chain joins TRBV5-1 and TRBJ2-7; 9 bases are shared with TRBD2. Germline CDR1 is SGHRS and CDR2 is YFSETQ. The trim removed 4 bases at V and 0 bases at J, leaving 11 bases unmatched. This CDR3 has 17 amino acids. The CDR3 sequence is CASSPIGDSGGSYEQYF. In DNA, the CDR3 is TGCGCCAGCAGCCCTATTGGGGATAGCGGGGGCTCCTACGAGCAGTACTTC.

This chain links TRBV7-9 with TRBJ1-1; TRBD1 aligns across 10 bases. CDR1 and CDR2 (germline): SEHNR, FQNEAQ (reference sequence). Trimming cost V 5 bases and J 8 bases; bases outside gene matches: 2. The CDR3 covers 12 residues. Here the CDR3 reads CASSRTGGEAFF. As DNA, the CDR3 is TGTGCCAGCAGCCGGACAGGGGGAGAAGCTTTCTTT.

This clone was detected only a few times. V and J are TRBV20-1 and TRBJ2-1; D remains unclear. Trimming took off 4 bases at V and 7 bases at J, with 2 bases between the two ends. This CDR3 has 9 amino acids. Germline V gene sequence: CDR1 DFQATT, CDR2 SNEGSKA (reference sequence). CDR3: CSATNEQFF. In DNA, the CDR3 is TGCAGTGCTACAAATGAGCAGTTCTTC.

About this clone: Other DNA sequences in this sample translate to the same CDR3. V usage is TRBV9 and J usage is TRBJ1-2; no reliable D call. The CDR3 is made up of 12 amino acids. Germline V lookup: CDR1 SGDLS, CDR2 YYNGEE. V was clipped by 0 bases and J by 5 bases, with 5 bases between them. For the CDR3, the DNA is TGTGCCAGCAGCGTAGCCGGGTATGGCTACACCTTC. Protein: CASSVAGYGYTF.